Shown below are 23 T cell receptor beta chains from a single sample sequenced in a study of blood T cell repertoires in COVID-19. TCRdb's table, derived via immunoSEQ multiplex PCR, lists solely in-frame clones and lacks some. The sample consists of some 90,000 clones, approximately 90% of them appearing once. Sample: peripheral blood. These receptors all stem from a woman in her sixties or seventies with COVID-19, enrolled during active disease.

This clone has just one count. The chain employs TRBV23-1 and TRBJ2-2; D may be TRBD1 (6 bases). TRBV23-1 belongs to the ORF category, with a function that is uncertain. The CDR3 is 20 residues long. V dropped 3 bases and J dropped 6 bases, with 29 bases sitting between them. The CDR3: CASSQRFRTAPPEWAGELFF. CDR3 DNA sequence: TGCGCCAGCAGTCAGCGTTTCAGGACAGCGCCCCCGGAATGGGCCGGGGAGCTGTTTTTT.

The chain employs TRBV5-1 and TRBJ1-6, with 8 bases that match TRBD1. In germline, CDR1 is SGHRS, CDR2 YFSETQ. The CDR3 has 23 amino acids. V lost 4 bases and J lost 0; bases outside the gene matches: 24. The CDR3, as DNA: TGCGCCAGCAGCCATTGGTCCACAGGGGGTTCGAAAGCTCGGAGCTCCTATAATTCACCCCTCCACTTT. This translates into CASSHWSTGGSKARSSYNSPLHF.

The chain links TRBV12-3 or TRBV12-4 to TRBJ2-1, with TRBD1 as a possible D gene (5 bases). Trimming cost V 6 bases and J 3 bases, with 9 bases left between them. The length of the CDR3 is 13 residues. CDR3 nucleotides: TGTGCCAGCAGGCGGACACACTACAATGAGCAGTTCTTC. It is translated as CASRRTHYNEQFF.

This chain uses TRBV21-1 with TRBJ2-7; TRBD1 is the table's D call, not checked against the DNA. TRBV21-1 is marked as a pseudogene. The CDR3 totals 14 residues. CDR3 nucleotide sequence: TGTGCCAGCAGCGTACCGACAGCAACCTACGAGCAGTACTTC. Protein sequence: CASSVPTATYEQYF.

V usage is TRBV30 and J usage is TRBJ1-5; no reliable D call. The CDR3 loop spans 15 amino acids. Deletions cut 1 base from V and 4 bases from J, with 14 bases between. Germline V gene sequence: CDR1 GTSNPN, CDR2 SVGIG (reference sequence). CDR3 region: CAWSAPQWQNQPQHF. CDR3 DNA sequence: TGTGCCTGGAGTGCACCCCAATGGCAAAATCAGCCCCAGCATTTT.

This chain connects TRBV30 to TRBJ1-6; possibly TRBD1 for D (5 bases). Trimming cost V 4 bases and J 7 bases, with 14 bases left between them. This CDR3 has 14 residues. Germline assignment: CDR1 GTSNPN and CDR2 SVGIG (reference sequence). CDR3 in amino acids: CAWTLGQENSPLHF. The CDR3 nucleotides are TGTGCCTGGACCCTGGGGCAGGAAAATTCACCCCTCCACTTT.

The chain employs TRBV21-1 and TRBJ1-2; the D call TRBD1 from the table was never checked on the DNA. TRBV21-1 is shown as a pseudogene. This CDR3 comprises 14 residues. The DNA of the CDR3 is TGTGCCAGCAGCAAATCAGGGGGGAACTATGGCTACACCTTC. This codes for CASSKSGGNYGYTF.

This chain links TRBV7-2 with TRBJ1-2; D might be TRBD1 (6 bases). There are 16 residues in the CDR3. The V gene lost 5 bases and the J gene lost 5 bases, with 21 bases spanning the gap. Germline assignment: CDR1 SGHTA and CDR2 FQGNSA. The CDR3 region is CASSPTSGQEMYGYTF. The CDR3, as DNA: TGTGCCAGCAGCCCCACATCGGGACAAGAGATGTATGGCTACACCTTC.

This rearrangement joins TRBV7-8 to TRBJ2-4; a possible D gene is TRBD2 (5 bases). Trimming took 1 base from V and 2 from J, leaving 15 bases between them. This CDR3 comprises 17 residues. The V gene's germline CDR1 is SGHVS and CDR2 FQNEAQ. The CDR3 reads CASSLERAPAPKNIQYF. The CDR3 coding sequence is TGTGCCAGCAGCTTAGAGAGGGCCCCCGCGCCCAAAAACATTCAGTACTTC.

This clone was counted a few times. The chain has TRBV11-2 and TRBJ2-3; 8 nucleotides align to TRBD2. There are 13 residues in the CDR3. The germline gives CDR1 SGHAT, CDR2 FQNNGV. The V segment lost 0 bases and the J segment 11 bases; nucleotides outside the gene matches: 4. The CDR3 loop is CASSLEAAGGQYF. CDR3 sequence (DNA): TGTGCCAGCAGCTTAGAGGCGGCGGGGGGGCAGTATTTT. The entire variable domain, with the rest obtained from reference TRBV11-2 and TRBJ2-3, is as follows: EAGVAQSPRYKIIEKRQSVAFWCNPISGHATLYWYQQILGQGPKLLIQFQNNGVVDDSQLPKDRFSAERLKGVDSTLKIQPAKLEDSAVYLCASSLEAAGGQYFGPGTRLTVL.

This chain links TRBV5-1 with TRBJ1-4; the D is unclear. Trimming shortened V by 0 bases and J by 8 bases, and 14 bases separated the two germline ends. The CDR3 extends over 15 amino acids. Looked up from germline, CDR1 is SGHRS and CDR2 is YFSETQ. CDR3: CASSLEAAEGEKLFF. The CDR3 DNA reads as TGCGCCAGCAGCTTGGAGGCAGCCGAGGGAGAAAAACTGTTTTTT.

CDR3 DNA: TGTGCCAGCAGTTACTCGCGGCAGCCCTATGGCTACACCTTC. It encodes CASSYSRQPYGYTF. The rearrangement links TRBV6-5 to TRBJ1-2; no clear D gene. V lost 0 bases to trimming and J lost 4 bases, with 9 bases between them. The V gene's germline CDR1 is MNHEY and CDR2 SVGAGI. The CDR3 spans 14 residues.

V gene TRBV3-1 (or the pseudogene TRBV3-2) combines with J gene TRBJ1-4; a possible D gene is TRBD1 (6 bases). This CDR3 is built from 18 residues. From germline, CDR1 is LGHDT and CDR2 YNNKEL (reference sequence). Deletions cut 4 bases from V and 8 bases from J, with 26 bases between. The CDR3 region has the DNA TGTGCCAGCAGCCGGTGGGGACATGAAGAAGGCGGTTCAGAAAAACTGTTTTTT. Translating gives CASSRWGHEEGGSEKLFF.

This clone occurred a few times. The chain combines TRBV7-9 with TRBJ1-2, with D possibly TRBD1 on 5 matching bases. The germline gives CDR1 SEHNR, CDR2 FQNEAQ (reference sequence). The CDR3 loop spans 11 amino acids. Trimming removed 7 bases at V and 7 bases at J, with 10 bases between. DNA of the CDR3: TGTGCCAGCACCAGGGAGGCTGGCTACACCTTC. Protein: CASTREAGYTF.

This clone has only a few counts. The V gene is TRBV3-1 (or the pseudogene TRBV3-2), the J gene TRBJ2-1; 9 bases map to TRBD2. The length of the CDR3 is 17 residues. The V gene end was trimmed by 1 base and the J gene end by 7 bases; junction bases not matched to a gene: 11. Germline V gene data show CDR1 as LGHDT and CDR2 as YNNKEL (reference sequence). CDR3 in amino acids: CASSQAPQRGVKNEQFF. The CDR3 DNA sequence: TGTGCCAGCAGCCAAGCCCCCCAGCGGGGGGTGAAGAATGAGCAGTTCTTC.

A single count supports this clone. The chain joins TRBV6-5 to TRBJ2-5; weak D call: TRBD2 (6 bases). In germline, CDR1 is MNHEY, CDR2 SVGAGI. V dropped 3 bases and J dropped 5 bases, with 16 bases sitting between them. The CDR3 is 15 amino acids. The CDR3 coding sequence is TGTGCCAGCAGTTATATGGCGGGGCTCCCTGAGACCCAGTACTTC. Its protein is CASSYMAGLPETQYF.

V usage is TRBV5-8 and J usage is TRBJ2-1, with 8 bases identical to TRBD1. CDR3 length: 16 amino acids. V dropped 1 base and J dropped 3; count of bases not matched to a gene: 6. Germline V gene sequence: CDR1 SGHTS, CDR2 YDEGEE. CDR3: CASSLFQGASYNEQFF. The CDR3 DNA reads TGTGCCAGCAGCTTGTTCCAGGGGGCGAGCTACAATGAGCAGTTCTTC.

CDR3 in DNA: TGTGCCAGCAGCTCCTATGGACAGGGATCCTACGAGCAGTACTTC. Translated: CASSSYGQGSYEQYF. This chain joins TRBV13 and TRBJ2-7, with 8 bases aligning to TRBD1. After removal of 4 bases from V and 1 base from J, the junction contained 6 bases not matched to a gene. CDR3 length: 15 amino acids. CDR1 is PRHDT, CDR2 FYEKMQ, per germline (reference sequence).

The chain links TRBV27 to TRBJ1-6; 8 bases align to TRBD1. After removal of 6 bases from V and 16 bases from J, the junction contained 11 bases not matched to a gene. The CDR3 extends over 13 amino acids. The germline V gene encodes CDR1 MNHEY and CDR2 SMNVEV (reference sequence). CDR3 bases: TGTGCCAGCAGACCCGGACAGGGAGCGGTACTCCACTTT. Encoded protein: CASRPGQGAVLHF.

V usage is TRBV4-2 and J usage is TRBJ1-1, with D hard to call. Germline CDR1 and CDR2: LGHNA and YNFKEQ. The CDR3 has 16 residues. Trimming shortened V by 1 base and J by 3 bases, and 15 bases separated the two germline ends. The CDR3 is CASSQAVGRGDTEAFF. In DNA, the CDR3 is TGTGCCAGCAGCCAAGCCGTTGGGCGGGGAGACACTGAAGCTTTCTTT.

The J gene is TRBJ1-6, the V gene TRBV20-1; TRBD1 matches at 7 bases. V shed 3 bases and J 6 bases; nucleotides not matched to a gene: 5. This CDR3 has 14 residues. The germline CDR1 and CDR2 sequences are DFQATT and SNEGSKA (reference sequence). CDR3 region: CSASWGQTNSPLHF. Written as DNA, the CDR3 is TGCAGTGCTAGTTGGGGACAGACTAATTCACCCCTCCACTTT.

The chain joins TRBV5-1 to TRBJ2-3, with 9 bases identical to TRBD1. The CDR3 sequence is 16 residues long. Germline loops: CDR1 SGHRS, CDR2 YFSETQ. V was pared by 4 bases and J by 0 bases, with 6 bases of the junction left unmatched. CDR3: CASSSGQGPSTDTQYF. CDR3 DNA: TGCGCCAGCAGCAGCGGACAGGGGCCTAGCACAGATACGCAGTATTTT.

The chain links TRBV29-1 to TRBJ1-4; 7 positions match TRBD1. Germline trimming cut 5 bases from V and 2 bases from J; bases unmatched to any gene: 2. CDR1 SQVTM and CDR2 ANQGSEA come from the germline V gene. CDR3 length: 13 amino acids. In nucleotides, the CDR3 is TGCAGCGTTAAACAGGGGACTAATGAAAAACTGTTTTTT. As protein: CSVKQGTNEKLFF.